These T cell receptor beta chains were read from a single sample in a study of T cell repertoires in cytomegalovirus infection. Their antigens remain unidentified. TCRdb reanalysed the reads using MiXCR and keeps one entry per CDR3 protein. Of about 770,000 distinct CDR3 sequences in the sample, 25% to 30% are singletons; the top ten hold around 13%. Specimen: cultured CD8+ T cells from PBMCs, collected from culture after CMV antigen stimulation. Every receptor here comes from a human donor in good health (CMV status not recorded). Some clones in this sample may be carry-over from other donors' samples. Each CDR3 is given with its conserved first and last residue. A D gene is named only where the DNA matches it firmly. Where a row states a size, it is once, few, many or the class of an expanded clone; other rows omit it.

j_gene | abundance | d_gene | v_gene | CDR3aa | CDR3nt
TRBJ1-1 | NA | NA | TRBV20-1 | CSAWAFNSEAFF | TGCAGTGCTTGGGCGTTCAATTCTGAAGCTTTCTTT
TRBJ2-1 | few | NA | TRBV4-2 | CASSPSYVQLEYNEQFF | TGTGCCAGCAGCCCAAGTTATGTCCAACTAGAGTACAATGAGCAGTTCTTC
TRBJ1-2 | many | NA | TRBV27 | CASSSQDYGYTF | TGTGCCAGCAGTTCTCAAGACTATGGCTACACCTTC
TRBJ1-4 | NA | TRBD1 | TRBV7-4 | CASSSDRAYEKLFF | TGTGCCAGCAGCTCGGACAGGGCTTACGAAAAACTGTTTTTT
TRBJ2-2 | few | TRBD2 | TRBV7-8 | CASSGSGGPNTGELFF | TGTGCCAGCAGCGGAAGCGGGGGGCCGAACACCGGGGAGCTGTTTTTT
TRBJ2-7 | NA | TRBD1 | TRBV7-9 | CASSFAQGLYEQYF | TGTGCCAGCAGCTTCGCACAGGGGCTCTACGAGCAGTACTTC
TRBJ2-5 | NA | TRBD2 | TRBV6-2/TRBV6-3 | CASSSGGGRETQYF | TGTGCCAGCAGTTCCGGCGGGGGACGAGAGACCCAGTACTTC
TRBJ2-1 | NA | TRBD2 | TRBV2 | CASSELAEYNEQFF | TGTGCCAGCAGTGAACTAGCGGAGTACAATGAGCAGTTCTTC
TRBJ1-2 | NA | NA | TRBV7-3 | CASSLEGRDEYGYTF | TGTGCCAGCAGCTTAGAAGGAAGGGATGAGTATGGCTACACCTTC
TRBJ2-3 | NA | NA | TRBV20-1 | CSARDAATDTQYF | TGCAGTGCTAGAGATGCGGCCACAGATACGCAGTATTTT
TRBJ2-5 | few | TRBD2 | TRBV7-7 | CASSLGGTSLTETQYF | TGTGCTAGCAGCTTAGGGGGGACTAGCCTTACGGAGACCCAGTACTTC
TRBJ2-2 | NA | NA | TRBV7-9 | CASSFPGHLNAGELFF | TGTGCCAGCAGCTTCCCTGGACATTTAAATGCCGGGGAGCTGTTTTTT
TRBJ1-1 | few | TRBD1 | TRBV5-6 | CASSLHRGLDTEAFF | TGTGCCAGCAGCTTGCACAGGGGGTTAGACACTGAAGCTTTCTTT
TRBJ1-1 | NA | TRBD1 | TRBV5-1 | CASSPGQGGSEAFF | TGCGCCAGCAGCCCGGGACAGGGGGGATCTGAAGCTTTCTTT
TRBJ2-7 | few | NA | TRBV7-2 | CASSATGTPSYEQYF | TGTGCCAGCAGCGCAACAGGAACCCCTTCCTACGAGCAGTACTTC
TRBJ1-1 | many | TRBD1 | TRBV19 | CASSRTGGHTEAFF | TGTGCCAGTAGTAGGACAGGGGGCCACACTGAAGCTTTCTTT
TRBJ1-5 | few | NA | TRBV10-1 | CASSGSQVTGDQPQHF | TGCGCCAGCAGTGGGTCACAGGTCACCGGCGATCAGCCCCAGCATTTT
TRBJ1-5 | many | NA | TRBV7-8 | CASSLARTSNQPQHF | TGTGCCAGCAGCTTGGCCCGGACAAGCAATCAGCCCCAGCATTTT
TRBJ2-3 | NA | NA | TRBV4-1 | CASSQLRSADTQYF | TGCGCCAGCAGCCAACTGAGGAGTGCAGATACGCAGTATTTT
TRBJ1-5 | few | NA | TRBV6-6 | CASSSDRFQPQHF | TGTGCCAGCAGTTCTGACAGATTTCAGCCCCAGCATTTT
TRBJ1-2 | once | NA | TRBV20-1 | CSANRLAGTNYGYTF | TGCAGTGCTAACCGCCTTGCTGGGACTAACTATGGCTACACCTTC
TRBJ1-6 | few | NA | TRBV6-5 | CASSPDSPQENSPLHF | TGTGCCAGCAGCCCCGACAGCCCGCAGGAGAATTCACCCCTCCACTTT
TRBJ1-3 | few | NA | TRBV7-2 | CASSPEGTSGNTIYF | TGTGCCAGCAGCCCGGAGGGGACCTCTGGAAACACCATATATTTT
TRBJ2-7 | many | NA | TRBV7-6 | CASSPDLLISYEQYF | TGTGCCAGCAGCCCGGACCTCCTCATCTCCTACGAGCAGTACTTC
TRBJ2-3 | many | TRBD1 | TRBV7-8 | CASSAKIGTGGTDTQYF | TGTGCCAGCAGCGCAAAAATCGGGACAGGGGGGACAGATACGCAGTATTTT
TRBJ2-1 | NA | NA | TRBV27 | CASSLTNNEQFF | TGTGCCAGCAGTTTGACCAACAATGAGCAGTTCTTC
TRBJ2-7 | NA | TRBD1 | TRBV2 | CASSEEQGVIYEQYF | TGTGCCAGCAGTGAAGAACAGGGGGTTATTTACGAGCAGTACTTC
TRBJ2-6 | many | NA | TRBV7-6 | CASSLGVEPGANVLTF | TGTGCCAGCAGCCTTGGCGTGGAGCCCGGGGCCAACGTCCTGACTTTC
TRBJ2-1 | many | NA | TRBV7-2 | CASSFGTPSYNEQFF | TGTGCCAGCAGCTTCGGAACACCCTCCTACAATGAGCAGTTCTTC
TRBJ1-4 | NA | NA | TRBV15 | CATSWRPATNEKLFF | TGTGCCACCAGCTGGAGGCCCGCAACTAATGAAAAACTGTTTTTT
TRBJ2-7 | few | NA | TRBV7-6 | CASSLALGSRSEQYF | TGTGCCAGCAGCTTAGCGCTAGGCAGTCGAAGCGAGCAGTACTTC
TRBJ1-3 | NA | NA | TRBV4-2 | CASSQYRDGGHGNTIYF | TGTGCCAGCAGCCAATACAGGGACGGCGGGCATGGAAACACCATATATTTT
TRBJ2-2 | NA | NA | TRBV12-3/TRBV12-4 | CASSFVLETGELFF | TGTGCCAGCAGTTTCGTGCTAGAAACCGGGGAGCTGTTTTTT